This T cell receptor beta chain is from a study of cytomegalovirus exposure and HLA in healthy donors. Study outcomes and limitations: Presence/absence analyses rested on an assumption that sequencing depth was roughly uniform across donors. The later analysis indicated that the majority of CMV-associated TCR beta chains appeared HLA-restricted.

PCR amplification relied on 60 Vbeta primers (plus 13 Jbeta primers). Some clones are missing from TCRdb's copy, which holds only in-frame ones; the method was immunoSEQ multiplex PCR. The data show 70,000 to 95,000 clones, around 79% seen once. The CDR3 contains 14 residues. Per the germline V gene, CDR1 is SGHNT and CDR2 is YYREEE (reference sequence). Trimming at V came to 4 bases and at J to 8 bases, leaving 5 bases not matched to a gene. With respect to this clone: Its target is not known.

V and J are TRBV5-4 and TRBJ1-6; 8 bases are a match to TRBD1. The sequencing input was PBMCs. This TCR derives from a human donor in good health. The CDR3 protein is CASSKGQVYSPLHF. DNA for the CDR3: TGTGCCAGCAGCAAGGGACAGGTGTATTCACCCCTCCACTTT.